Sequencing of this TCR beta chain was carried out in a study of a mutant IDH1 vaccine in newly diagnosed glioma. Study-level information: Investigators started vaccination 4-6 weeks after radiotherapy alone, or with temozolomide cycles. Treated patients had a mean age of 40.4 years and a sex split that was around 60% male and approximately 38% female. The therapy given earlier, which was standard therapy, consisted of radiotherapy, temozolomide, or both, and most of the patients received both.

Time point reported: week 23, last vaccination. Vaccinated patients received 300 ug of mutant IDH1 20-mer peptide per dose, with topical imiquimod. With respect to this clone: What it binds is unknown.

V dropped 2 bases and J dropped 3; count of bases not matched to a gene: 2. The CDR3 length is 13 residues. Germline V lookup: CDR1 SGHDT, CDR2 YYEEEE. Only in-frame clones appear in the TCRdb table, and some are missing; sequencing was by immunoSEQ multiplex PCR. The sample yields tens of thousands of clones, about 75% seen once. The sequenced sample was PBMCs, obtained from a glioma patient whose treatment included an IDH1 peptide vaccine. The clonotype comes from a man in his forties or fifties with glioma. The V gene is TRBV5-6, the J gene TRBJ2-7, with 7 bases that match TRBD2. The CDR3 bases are TGTGCCAGCAGCTTCGGACTAGACTACGAGCAGTACTTC. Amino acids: CASSFGLDYEQYF. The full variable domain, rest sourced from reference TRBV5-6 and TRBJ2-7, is DAGVTQSPTHLIKTRGQQVTLRCSPKSGHDTVSWYQQALGQGPQFIFQYYEEEERQRGNFPDRFSGHQFPNYSSELNVNALLLGDSALYLCASSFGLDYEQYFGPGTRLTVT.